Given below is one TCR beta chain in context. Using immunoSEQ multiplex PCR, the repertoire was profiled, and TCRdb retains in-frame clones only, with some absent. The profile covers hundreds of thousands of clones, with about nine tenths appearing a single time and about 8.9% taken by the ten largest. This sample is drawn from a study of blood T cell repertoires in COVID-19. Cohorts were assigned according to the clinical history that participants reported. Donors in Cohort 3 counted as recovered after two negative PCRs, clearance, or symptom resolution. The CDR3 is 17 amino acids. Germline V gene data show CDR1 as SGDLS and CDR2 as YYNGEE. V dropped 0 bases and J dropped 9; count of bases not matched to a gene: 12.

The chain has TRBV9 and TRBJ1-6, with 7 nucleotides matching TRBD1. This clonotype originated in a woman aged 18-35 years who had recovered from COVID-19. The specimen sequenced was PBMCs or T cells enriched from blood (not recorded which). CDR3 in amino acids: CASSVGLPGQRSSPLHF. The CDR3 DNA reads as TGTGCCAGCAGCGTAGGCCTACCGGGACAGCGAAGTTCACCCCTCCACTTT.